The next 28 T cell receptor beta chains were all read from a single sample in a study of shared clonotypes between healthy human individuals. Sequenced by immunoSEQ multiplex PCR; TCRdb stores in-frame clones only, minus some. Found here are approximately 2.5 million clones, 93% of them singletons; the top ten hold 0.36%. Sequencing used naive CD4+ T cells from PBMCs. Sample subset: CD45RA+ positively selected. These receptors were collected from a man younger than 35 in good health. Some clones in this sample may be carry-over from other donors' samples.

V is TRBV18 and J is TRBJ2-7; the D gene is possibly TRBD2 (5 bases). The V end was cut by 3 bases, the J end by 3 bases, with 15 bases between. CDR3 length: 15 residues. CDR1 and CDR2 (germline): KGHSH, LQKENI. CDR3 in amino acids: CASSPPGTLGYEQYF. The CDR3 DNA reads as TGTGCCAGCTCACCTCCGGGAACCTTGGGCTACGAGCAGTACTTC.

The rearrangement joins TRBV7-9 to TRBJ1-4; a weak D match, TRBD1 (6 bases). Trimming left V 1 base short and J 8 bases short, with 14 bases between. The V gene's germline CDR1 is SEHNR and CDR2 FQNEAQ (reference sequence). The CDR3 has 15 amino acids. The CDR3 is CASSLGGQPSEKLFF. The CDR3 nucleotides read TGTGCCAGCAGCTTAGGTGGACAGCCCTCCGAAAAACTGTTTTTT.

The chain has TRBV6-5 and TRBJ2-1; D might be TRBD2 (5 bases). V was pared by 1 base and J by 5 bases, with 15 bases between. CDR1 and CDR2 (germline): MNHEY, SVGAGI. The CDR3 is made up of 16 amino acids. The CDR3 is CASSYFGLPAHNEQFF. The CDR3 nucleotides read TGTGCCAGCAGTTACTTTGGACTCCCCGCACACAATGAGCAGTTCTTC.

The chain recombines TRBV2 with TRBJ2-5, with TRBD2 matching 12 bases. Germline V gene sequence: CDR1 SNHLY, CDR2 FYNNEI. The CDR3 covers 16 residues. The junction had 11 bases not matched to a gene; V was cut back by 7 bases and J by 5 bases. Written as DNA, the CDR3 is TGTGCCAGCACCTTGGGGGCTAGCGGGAGGGTGGAGACCCAGTACTTC. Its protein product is CASTLGASGRVETQYF.

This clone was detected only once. In DNA, the CDR3 is TGTGCCAGCAGTCATATAGCGGGAAGGGAAACCGGGGAGCTGTTTTTT. Amino acids: CASSHIAGRETGELFF. The chain recombines TRBV7-2 with TRBJ2-2, with 8 bases matching TRBD2. The ends lost 6 bases at V and 5 bases at J; junction bases unmatched: 11. This CDR3 has 16 amino acids. Per germline, CDR1 SGHTA and CDR2 FQGNSA.

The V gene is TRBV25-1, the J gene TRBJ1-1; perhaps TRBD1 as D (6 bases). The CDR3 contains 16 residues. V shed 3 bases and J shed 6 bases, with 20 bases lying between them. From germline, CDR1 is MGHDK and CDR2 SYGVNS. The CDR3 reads CASSDPGHGRSAEAFF. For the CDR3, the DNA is TGTGCCAGCAGTGATCCGGGACATGGCAGATCGGCTGAAGCTTTCTTT. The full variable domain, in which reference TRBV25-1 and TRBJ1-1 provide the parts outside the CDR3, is EADIYQTPRYLVIGTGKKITLECSQTMGHDKMYWYQQDPGMELHLIHYSYGVNSTEKGDLSSESTVSRIRTEHFPLTLESARPSHTSQYLCASSDPGHGRSAEAFFGQGTRLTVV.

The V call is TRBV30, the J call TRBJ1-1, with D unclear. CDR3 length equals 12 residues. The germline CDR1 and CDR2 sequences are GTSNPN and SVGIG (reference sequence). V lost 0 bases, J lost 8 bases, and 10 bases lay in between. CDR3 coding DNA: TGTGCCTGGAGTGTAACGGGATTAGAAGCTTTCTTT. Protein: CAWSVTGLEAFF. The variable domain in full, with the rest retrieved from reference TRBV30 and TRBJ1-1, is SQTIHQWPATLVQPVGSPLSLECTVEGTSNPNLYWYRQAAGRGLQLLFYSVGIGQISSEVPQNLSASRPQDRQFILSSKKLLLSDSGFYLCAWSVTGLEAFFGQGTRLTVV.

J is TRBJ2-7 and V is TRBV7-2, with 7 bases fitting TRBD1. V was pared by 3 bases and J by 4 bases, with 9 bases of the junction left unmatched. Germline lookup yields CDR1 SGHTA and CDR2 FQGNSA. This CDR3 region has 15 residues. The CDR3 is CASSLARDSWYEQYF. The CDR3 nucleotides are TGTGCCAGCAGCTTGGCTCGGGACAGTTGGTACGAGCAGTACTTC.

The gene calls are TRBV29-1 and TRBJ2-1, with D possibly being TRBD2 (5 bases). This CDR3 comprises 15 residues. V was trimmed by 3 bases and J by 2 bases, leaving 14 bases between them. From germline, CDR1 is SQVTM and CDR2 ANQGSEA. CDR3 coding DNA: TGCAGCGTTGAGGGGAGACTAAATCCCTACAATGAGCAGTTCTTC. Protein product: CSVEGRLNPYNEQFF.

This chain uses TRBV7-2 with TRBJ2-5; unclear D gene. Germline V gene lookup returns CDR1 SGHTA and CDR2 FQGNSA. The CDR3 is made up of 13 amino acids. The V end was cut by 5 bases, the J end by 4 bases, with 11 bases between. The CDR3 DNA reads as TGTGCCAGCAGCAAAGACCCCGGAGAGACCCAGTACTTC. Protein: CASSKDPGETQYF. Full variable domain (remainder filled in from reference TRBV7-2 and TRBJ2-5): GAGVSQSPSNKVTEKGKDVELRCDPISGHTALYWYRQSLGQGLEFLIYFQGNSAPDKSGLPSDRFSAERTGGSVSTLTIQRTQQEDSAVYLCASSKDPGETQYFGPGTRLLVL.

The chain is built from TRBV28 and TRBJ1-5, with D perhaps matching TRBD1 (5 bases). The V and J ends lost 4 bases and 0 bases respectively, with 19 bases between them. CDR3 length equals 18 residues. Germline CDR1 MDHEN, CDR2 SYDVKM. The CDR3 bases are TGTGCCAGCAGTTCGGCAGGGCCAGATACTTATAGCAATCAGCCCCAGCATTTT. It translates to CASSSAGPDTYSNQPQHF.

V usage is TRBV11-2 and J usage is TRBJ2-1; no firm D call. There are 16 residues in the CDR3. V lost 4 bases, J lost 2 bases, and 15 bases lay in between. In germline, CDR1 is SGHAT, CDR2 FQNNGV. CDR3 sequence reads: CASSSQSGVPYNEQFF. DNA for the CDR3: TGTGCCAGCAGCTCCCAGTCAGGCGTTCCCTACAATGAGCAGTTCTTC.

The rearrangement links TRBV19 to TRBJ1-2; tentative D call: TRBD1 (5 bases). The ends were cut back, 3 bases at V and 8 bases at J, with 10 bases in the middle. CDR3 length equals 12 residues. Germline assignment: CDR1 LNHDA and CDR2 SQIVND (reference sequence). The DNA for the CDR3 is TGTGCCAGTAGTATTGGGGGGAGCGGCTACACCTTC. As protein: CASSIGGSGYTF. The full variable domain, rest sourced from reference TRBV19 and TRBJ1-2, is DGGITQSPKYLFRKEGQNVTLSCEQNLNHDAMYWYRQDPGQGLRLIYYSQIVNDFQKGDIAEGYSVSREKKESFPLTVTSAQKNPTAFYLCASSIGGSGYTFGSGTRLTVV.

CDR3 region: CSVVLWTGTEAFF. CDR3 in DNA: TGCAGCGTTGTACTGTGGACGGGCACTGAAGCTTTCTTT. The rearrangement uses TRBV29-1 and TRBJ1-1; D gene ambiguous. Germline V gene lookup returns CDR1 SQVTM and CDR2 ANQGSEA. This CDR3 has 13 amino acids. V lost 4 bases and J lost 4, with 13 bases in between.

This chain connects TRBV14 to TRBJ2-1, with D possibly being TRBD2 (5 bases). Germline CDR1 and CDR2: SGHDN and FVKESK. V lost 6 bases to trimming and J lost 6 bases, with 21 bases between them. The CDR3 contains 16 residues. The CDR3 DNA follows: TGTGCCAGCAGTACCGTTGGGCCCCGGGCGGGCAATGAGCAGTTCTTC. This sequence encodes CASSTVGPRAGNEQFF.

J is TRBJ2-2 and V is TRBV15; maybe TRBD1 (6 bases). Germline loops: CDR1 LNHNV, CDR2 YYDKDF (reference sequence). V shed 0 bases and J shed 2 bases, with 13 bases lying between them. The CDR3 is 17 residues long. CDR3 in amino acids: CATSRDVGRGNTGELFF. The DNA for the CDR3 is TGTGCCACCAGCAGAGATGTAGGCAGGGGAAACACCGGGGAGCTGTTTTTT.

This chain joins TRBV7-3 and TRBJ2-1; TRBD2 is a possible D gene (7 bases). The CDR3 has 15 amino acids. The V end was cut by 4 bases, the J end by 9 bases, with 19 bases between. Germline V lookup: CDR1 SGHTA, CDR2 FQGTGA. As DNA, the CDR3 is TGTGCCAGCAGCTCAAGGCCTAGGGGGGGTCCTGAGCAGTTCTTC. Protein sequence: CASSSRPRGGPEQFF.

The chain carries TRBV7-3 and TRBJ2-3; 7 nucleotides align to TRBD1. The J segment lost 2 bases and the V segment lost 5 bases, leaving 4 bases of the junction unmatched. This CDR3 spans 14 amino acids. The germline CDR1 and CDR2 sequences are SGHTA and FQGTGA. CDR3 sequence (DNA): TGTGCCAGCAGCCCCGGACAGGTCACAGATACGCAGTATTTT. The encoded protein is CASSPGQVTDTQYF.

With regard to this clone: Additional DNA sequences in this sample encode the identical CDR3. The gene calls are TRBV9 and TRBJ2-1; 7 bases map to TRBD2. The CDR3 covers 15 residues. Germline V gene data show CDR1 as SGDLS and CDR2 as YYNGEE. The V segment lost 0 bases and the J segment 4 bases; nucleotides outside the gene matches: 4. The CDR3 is CASSVEPSGYNEQFF. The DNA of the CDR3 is TGTGCCAGCAGCGTAGAACCTAGCGGTTACAATGAGCAGTTCTTC.

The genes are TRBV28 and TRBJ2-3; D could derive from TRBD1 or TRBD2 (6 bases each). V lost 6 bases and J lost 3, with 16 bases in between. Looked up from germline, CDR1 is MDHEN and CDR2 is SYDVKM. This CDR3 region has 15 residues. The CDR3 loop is CASRQQGRLTDTQYF. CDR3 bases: TGTGCCAGCAGACAGCAGGGGAGGTTGACAGATACGCAGTATTTT.

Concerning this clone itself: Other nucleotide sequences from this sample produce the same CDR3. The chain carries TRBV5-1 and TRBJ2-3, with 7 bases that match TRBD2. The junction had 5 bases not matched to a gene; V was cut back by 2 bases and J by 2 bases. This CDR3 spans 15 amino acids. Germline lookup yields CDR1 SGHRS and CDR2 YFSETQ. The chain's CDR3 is CASSLAGPYTDTQYF. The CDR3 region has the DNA TGCGCCAGCAGCTTAGCGGGGCCATACACAGATACGCAGTATTTT. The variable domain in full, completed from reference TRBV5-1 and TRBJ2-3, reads KAGVTQTPRYLIKTRGQQVTLSCSPISGHRSVSWYQQTPGQGLQFLFEYFSETQRNKGNFPGRFSGRQFSNSRSEMNVSTLELGDSALYLCASSLAGPYTDTQYFGPGTRLTVL.

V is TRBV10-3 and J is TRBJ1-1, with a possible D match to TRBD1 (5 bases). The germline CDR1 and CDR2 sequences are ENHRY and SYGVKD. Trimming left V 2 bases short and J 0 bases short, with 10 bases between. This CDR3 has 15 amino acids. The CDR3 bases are TGTGCCATCAGTGAGGCGGCAGGGATGAACACTGAAGCTTTCTTT. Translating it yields CAISEAAGMNTEAFF.

The CDR3 sequence: CASSFTSGRGETQYF. The CDR3 DNA is TGTGCCAGCAGTTTTACTAGCGGGAGGGGAGAGACCCAGTACTTC. The rearrangement links TRBV28 to TRBJ2-5; 13 nucleotides match TRBD2. Trimming took 3 bases from V and 4 from J; bases not matched to a gene: 2. The CDR3 spans 15 residues. The germline CDR1 and CDR2 sequences are MDHEN and SYDVKM.

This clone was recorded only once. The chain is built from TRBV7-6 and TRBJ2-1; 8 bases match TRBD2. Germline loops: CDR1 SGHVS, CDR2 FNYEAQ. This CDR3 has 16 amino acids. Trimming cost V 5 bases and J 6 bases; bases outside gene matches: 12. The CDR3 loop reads CASSLGLGVIGNEQFF. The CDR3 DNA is TGTGCCAGCAGCCTGGGACTAGGGGTAATCGGCAATGAGCAGTTCTTC.

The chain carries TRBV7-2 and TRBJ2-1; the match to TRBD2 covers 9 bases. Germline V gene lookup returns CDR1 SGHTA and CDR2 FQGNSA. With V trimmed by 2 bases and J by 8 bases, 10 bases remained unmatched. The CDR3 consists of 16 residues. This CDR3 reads CASSLLGGRAIDEQFF. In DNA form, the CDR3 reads TGTGCCAGCAGCTTACTCGGCGGGAGGGCCATCGATGAGCAGTTCTTC. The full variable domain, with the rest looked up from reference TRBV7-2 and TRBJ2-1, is GAGVSQSPSNKVTEKGKDVELRCDPISGHTALYWYRQSLGQGLEFLIYFQGNSAPDKSGLPSDRFSAERTGGSVSTLTIQRTQQEDSAVYLCASSLLGGRAIDEQFFGPGTRLTVL.

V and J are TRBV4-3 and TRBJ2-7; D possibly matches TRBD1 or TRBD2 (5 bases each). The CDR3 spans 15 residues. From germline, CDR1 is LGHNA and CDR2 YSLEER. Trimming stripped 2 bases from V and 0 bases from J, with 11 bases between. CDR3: CASSQLTGASYEQYF. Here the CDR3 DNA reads TGCGCCAGCAGCCAACTAACCGGGGCCTCCTACGAGCAGTACTTC.

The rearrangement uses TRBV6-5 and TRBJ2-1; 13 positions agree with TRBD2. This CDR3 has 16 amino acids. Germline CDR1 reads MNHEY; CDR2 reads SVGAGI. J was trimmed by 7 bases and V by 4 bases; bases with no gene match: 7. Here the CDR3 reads CASSFRTSGGPNEQFF. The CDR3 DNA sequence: TGTGCCAGCAGTTTCCGGACTAGCGGGGGACCTAATGAGCAGTTCTTC.

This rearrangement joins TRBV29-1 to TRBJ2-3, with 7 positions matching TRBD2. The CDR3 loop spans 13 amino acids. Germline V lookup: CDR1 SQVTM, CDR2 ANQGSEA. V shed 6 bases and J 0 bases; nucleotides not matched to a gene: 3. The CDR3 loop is CSVTAGSTDTQYF. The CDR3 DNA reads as TGCAGCGTCACAGCGGGAAGCACAGATACGCAGTATTTT.